This T cell receptor beta chain appears in the sequencing data of a study of blood T cell repertoires in COVID-19. Trimming took off 0 bases at V and 5 bases at J, with 10 bases between the two ends. The CDR3 sequence is 14 residues long. The germline CDR1 and CDR2 sequences are SGHRS and YFSETQ. Using immunoSEQ multiplex PCR, the repertoire was profiled, and TCRdb retains in-frame clones only, with some absent. The table includes more than 300,000 clones, 88% detected once. This clonotype was sampled from a woman aged 70-85 years with COVID-19, enrolled during active disease. This chain joins TRBV5-1 and TRBJ2-3; D might be TRBD2 (5 bases). Sequencing input: peripheral blood. The CDR3 DNA follows: TGCGCCAGCAGCTTGGTGGAGGTGGGAGATACGCAGTATTTT. It yields the protein CASSLVEVGDTQYF.